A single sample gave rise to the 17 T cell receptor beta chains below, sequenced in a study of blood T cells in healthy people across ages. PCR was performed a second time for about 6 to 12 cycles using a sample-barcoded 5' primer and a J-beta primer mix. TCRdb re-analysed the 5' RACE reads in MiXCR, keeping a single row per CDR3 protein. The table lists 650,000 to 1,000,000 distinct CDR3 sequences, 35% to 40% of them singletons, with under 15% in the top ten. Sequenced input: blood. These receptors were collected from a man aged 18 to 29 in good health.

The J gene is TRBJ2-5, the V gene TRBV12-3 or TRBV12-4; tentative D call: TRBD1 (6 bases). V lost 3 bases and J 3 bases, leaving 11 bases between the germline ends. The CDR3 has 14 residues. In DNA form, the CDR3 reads TGTGCCAGCAGTTTTTGGTCAGGGGAAGAGACCCAGTACTTC. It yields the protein CASSFWSGEETQYF.

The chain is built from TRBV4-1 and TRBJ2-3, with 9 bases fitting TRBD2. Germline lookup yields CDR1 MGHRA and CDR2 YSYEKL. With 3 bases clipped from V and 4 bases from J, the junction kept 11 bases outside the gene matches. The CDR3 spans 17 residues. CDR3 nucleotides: TGCGCCAGCAGCCAGGCGGGAGGGAAAACTATTGCAGATACGCAGTATTTT. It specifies CASSQAGGKTIADTQYF.

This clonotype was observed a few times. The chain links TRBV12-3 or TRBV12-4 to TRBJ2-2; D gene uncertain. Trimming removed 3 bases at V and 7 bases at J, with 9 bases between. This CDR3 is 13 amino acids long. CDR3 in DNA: TGTGCCAGCAGTTTGGCGCTGATCGGGGAGCTGTTTTTT. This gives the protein CASSLALIGELFF.

CDR3 region: CASSRGVLAGSYNEQFF. As DNA, the CDR3 is TGTGCCAGCAGTAGGGGAGTTCTAGCGGGGTCCTACAATGAGCAGTTCTTC. The chain employs TRBV2 and TRBJ2-1; 9 bases match TRBD2. The V and J ends lost 5 bases and 1 base, in that order; junction bases with no gene match: 9. Germline loops: CDR1 SNHLY, CDR2 FYNNEI. The CDR3 loop spans 17 amino acids. The full variable domain, its missing parts supplied by reference TRBV2 and TRBJ2-1, is EPEVTQTPSHQVTQMGQEVILRCVPISNHLYFYWYRQILGQKVEFLVSFYNNEISEKSEIFDDQFSVERPDGSNFTLKIRSTKLEDSAMYFCASSRGVLAGSYNEQFFGPGTRLTVL.

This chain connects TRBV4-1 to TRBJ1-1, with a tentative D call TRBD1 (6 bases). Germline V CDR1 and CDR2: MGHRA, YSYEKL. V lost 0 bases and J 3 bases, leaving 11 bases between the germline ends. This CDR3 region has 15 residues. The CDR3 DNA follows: TGCGCCAGCAGCCAAGAGCCGGGGGCGGACACTGAAGCTTTCTTT. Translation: CASSQEPGADTEAFF.

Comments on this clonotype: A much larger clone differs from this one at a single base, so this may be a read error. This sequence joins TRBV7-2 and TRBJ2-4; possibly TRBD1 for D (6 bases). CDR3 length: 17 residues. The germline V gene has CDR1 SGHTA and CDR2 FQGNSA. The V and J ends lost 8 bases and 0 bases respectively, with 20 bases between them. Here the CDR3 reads CASGPGQTYIAKNIQYF. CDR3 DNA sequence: TGTGCCAGCGGCCCCGGACAGACATATATAGCCAAAAACATTCAGTACTTC.

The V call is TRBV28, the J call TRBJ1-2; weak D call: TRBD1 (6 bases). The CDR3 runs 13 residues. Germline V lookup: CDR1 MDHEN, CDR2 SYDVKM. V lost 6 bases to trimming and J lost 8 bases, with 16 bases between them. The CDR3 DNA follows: TGTGCCAGCAGCAGCGGACAGACGAGGGGCTACACCTTC. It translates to CASSSGQTRGYTF.

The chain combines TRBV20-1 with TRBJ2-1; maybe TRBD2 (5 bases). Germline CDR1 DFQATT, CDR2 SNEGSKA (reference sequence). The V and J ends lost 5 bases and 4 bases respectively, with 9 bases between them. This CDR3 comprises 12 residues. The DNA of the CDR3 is TGCAGTGCTGGGAGATCGTACAATGAGCAGTTCTTC. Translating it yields CSAGRSYNEQFF.

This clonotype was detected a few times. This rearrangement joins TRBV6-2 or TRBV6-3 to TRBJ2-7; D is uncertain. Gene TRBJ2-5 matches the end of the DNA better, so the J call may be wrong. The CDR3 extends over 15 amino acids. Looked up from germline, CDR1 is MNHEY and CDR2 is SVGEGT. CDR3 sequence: CASSYPGRSQETQYF. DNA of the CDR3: TGTGCCAGCAGTTACCCCGGACGGTCCCAAGAGACCCAGTACTTC.

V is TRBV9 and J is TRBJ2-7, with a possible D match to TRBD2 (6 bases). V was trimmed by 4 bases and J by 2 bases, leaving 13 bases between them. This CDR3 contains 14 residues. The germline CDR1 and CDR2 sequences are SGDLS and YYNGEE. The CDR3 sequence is CASSIDGGPYEQYF. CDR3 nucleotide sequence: TGTGCCAGCAGCATAGACGGGGGACCCTACGAGCAGTACTTC.

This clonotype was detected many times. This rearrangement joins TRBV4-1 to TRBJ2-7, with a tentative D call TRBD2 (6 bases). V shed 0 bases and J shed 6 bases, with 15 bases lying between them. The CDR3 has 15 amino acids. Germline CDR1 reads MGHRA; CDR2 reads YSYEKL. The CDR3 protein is CASSQEVGSKGEQYF. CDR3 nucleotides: TGCGCCAGCAGCCAAGAAGTCGGGAGCAAAGGCGAGCAGTACTTC.

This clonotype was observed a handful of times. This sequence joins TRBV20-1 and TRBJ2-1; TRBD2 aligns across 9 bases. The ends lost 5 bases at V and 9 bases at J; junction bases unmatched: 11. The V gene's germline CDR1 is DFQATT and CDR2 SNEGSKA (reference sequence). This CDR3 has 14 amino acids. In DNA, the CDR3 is TGCAGTGCTTTTGCCGTAGCGGGGGAGTTTGAGCAGTTCTTC. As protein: CSAFAVAGEFEQFF.

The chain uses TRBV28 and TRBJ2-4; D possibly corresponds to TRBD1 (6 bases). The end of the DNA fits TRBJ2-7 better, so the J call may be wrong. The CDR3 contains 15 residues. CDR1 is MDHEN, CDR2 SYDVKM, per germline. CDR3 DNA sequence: TGTGCCAGCAGTTCGAGGACAGTCTTCCCCTACGAGCAGTACTTC. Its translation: CASSSRTVFPYEQYF.

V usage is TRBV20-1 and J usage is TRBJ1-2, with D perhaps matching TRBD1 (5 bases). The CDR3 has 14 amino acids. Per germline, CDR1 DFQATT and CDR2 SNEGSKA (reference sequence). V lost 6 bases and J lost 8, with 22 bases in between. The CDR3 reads CSARSQGVVRGYTF. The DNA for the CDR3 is TGCAGTGCCAGGTCCCAGGGAGTAGTCCGGGGCTACACCTTC.

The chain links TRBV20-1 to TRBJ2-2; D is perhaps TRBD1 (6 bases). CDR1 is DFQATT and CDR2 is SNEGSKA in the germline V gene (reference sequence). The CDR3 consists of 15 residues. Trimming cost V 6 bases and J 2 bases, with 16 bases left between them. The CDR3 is CSAATGTPNTGELFF. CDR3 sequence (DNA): TGCAGTGCCGCCACCGGGACACCTAACACCGGGGAGCTGTTTTTT.

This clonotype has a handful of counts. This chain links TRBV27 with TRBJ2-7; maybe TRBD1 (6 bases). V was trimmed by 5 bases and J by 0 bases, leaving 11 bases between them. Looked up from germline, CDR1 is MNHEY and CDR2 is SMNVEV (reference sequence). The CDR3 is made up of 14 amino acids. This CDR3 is CASSQDSGSYEQYF. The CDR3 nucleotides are TGTGCCAGCAGTCAGGACAGTGGCTCCTACGAGCAGTACTTC.

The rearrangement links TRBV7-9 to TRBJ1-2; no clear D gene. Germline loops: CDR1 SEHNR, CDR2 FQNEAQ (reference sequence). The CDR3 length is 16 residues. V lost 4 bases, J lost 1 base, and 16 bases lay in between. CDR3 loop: CASSSARTEINYGYTF. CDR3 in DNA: TGTGCCAGCAGCTCCGCCCGGACTGAAATTAACTATGGCTACACCTTC.